This T cell receptor beta chain was captured by sequencing in a study of early stage breast cancer tumors (dated 2017 in TCRdb). A note on the overall study: Of the 15 or so invasive breast tumors, roughly 12 were found to be estrogen receptor-positive, progesterone receptor-positive and HER2-negative. The average read coverage per sample was approximately 10-fold. A total of some 2.6 million templates, representing 1,097,674 unique clonotypes, were detected across all samples. Of the roughly 12 ER+/PR+/HER2- tumors, eight were classified as invasive ductal carcinomas and four as invasive lobular carcinomas.

The study profiled bulk TCR beta-chain repertoires in matched peripheral blood, tumor and adjacent normal breast tissue taken from more than 15 patients with early-stage breast cancer. Before surgery, about 5-11 mL of whole blood was collected into EDTA tubes and then processed within 2 hours. Ficoll-Paque centrifugation in SepMate-50 tubes was used to isolate peripheral blood mononuclear cells. For storage in liquid nitrogen, PBMCs were cryopreserved as aliquots of about 1.9 to 4.5 million cells in roughly 90% FBS with 10% DMSO. The Qiagen AllPrep DNA/RNA Mini kit was used to extract genomic DNA. Each sample was amplified in two independent genomic DNA replicates, using approximately 0.5 ug for blood and approximately 1.6 ug for tumor or normal breast. TCRB sequencing of genomic DNA was carried out with the ImmunoSeq Intro kit according to the manufacturer's instructions. Multiplex PCR was run for about 30 cycles using proprietary primers and spike-in control sequences for absolute quantification. Single-end 150-bp reads were used to sequence an 87-bp fragment spanning the CDR3 plus the flanking V and J genes. Seven samples, each with two replicates, were multiplexed per lane of an Illumina MiSeq using version 3.0 chemistry. Under the source paper's analysis protocol: Raw data were processed with the vendor's proprietary pipeline, and both replicates were merged into a single result per sample. A clonotype was defined as productive rearrangements that share the same V-gene family, CDR3 amino acid sequence and J-gene segment. To compute clonality, the normalized Shannon entropy (Pielou evenness) of TCRB abundances was subtracted from 1. T cell density was estimated as total templates divided by the number of input cells, with the number of input cells inferred from the DNA input amount. Total repertoire diversity and clonality were estimated with Recon using default parameters. A clonotype counted as tumor-enriched if its abundance in tumor exceeded 0.1% and was at least 32-fold higher than its abundance in normal breast. TCRdb took over this immuneACCESS table, retaining in-frame rearrangements with V and J assigned. Such tables are incomplete; in checked studies, under half of the missing clones stem from an unresolved V gene, and the remainder is unexplained. Clonal size and the V and J genes are those of that table, whereas D and trimming came from the DNA. The sample table shows about 69,000 clones, and 80% are seen once. Jointly, the top ten make up around 4.7% of the sample.

This clone was observed once. Its antigen is still unknown. The input lacks base qualities; no much larger clone sits a single base away. The study at large found these results: Because the cohort was small, analysis by tumor subtype was not possible. Compared with adjacent normal breast tissue, tumors had higher clonality and about 2.5-fold greater T cell density. Repertoires from blood and normal breast were more alike than repertoires from blood and tumor, and in about 85% of the 16 patients, comparing each tissue with blood separated tumor from normal. Sequencing bulk genomic DNA from unsorted cells could not capture chain pairing or functional markers like CD4, CD8 and FOXP3. Enriched TCRB sequences shared across patients were found to be mostly commonly generated sequences that were unlikely to play an important role in the tumor microenvironment.

Sequenced input: blood. The receptor was isolated from a person aged 35 to 50 with breast cancer.

The CDR3 region has the sequence CASSRGQGRVHTEAFF. The nucleotide sequence is TGTGCCAGCAGCCGAGGCCAGGGAAGGGTCCACACTGAAGCTTTCTTT. The sequence is built from TRBV7-8 and TRBJ1-1; the D region possibly corresponds to TRBD1 (5 bases align). Spanning cysteine to phenylalanine, the CDR3 consists of 16 amino acids. Left in the record is the CDR3 DNA by itself, 48 bases read in frame from the first base. Trimming costs V 5 bases and J 3 bases, and their ends lie 19 bases apart. In the germline V gene, CDR1 corresponds to SGHVS and CDR2 to FQNEAQ.